This T cell receptor (beta chain) was retrieved from a study of beta chain features in type 1 diabetes. Study-wide points: In all four CD4+ subsets, TCRB CDR3 length was significantly, moderately reduced in type 1 diabetes. Insertions at VDJ junctions were less frequent in type 1 diabetes patients. These patients also deleted more nucleotides at the same junctions. Comparison showed that naive, central memory and Treg TCRB repertoires appeared more similar among patients than among healthy donors.

Investigators reverse transcribed all isolated RNA, so they sequenced expressed TCRB transcripts. Produced via immunoSEQ multiplex PCR; TCRdb's table is partial and in-frame only. The repertoire has about 39,000 clones, 45% to 50% of them found once; the top ten carry around 0.7%. Germline loops: CDR1 SGHDN, CDR2 FVKESK. This CDR3 has 13 amino acids. V was pared by 4 bases and J by 7 bases, with 11 bases between. This clone was detected a few times. Its cognate antigen is unknown. This receptor was taken from a young woman in good health. The specimen was central memory CD4+ T cells from blood. V and J are TRBV14 and TRBJ2-1; TRBD2 is a possible D gene (6 bases). CDR3: CASSRGDPNEQFF. CDR3 DNA sequence: TGTGCCAGCAGCCGGGGGGACCCAAATGAGCAGTTCTTC.